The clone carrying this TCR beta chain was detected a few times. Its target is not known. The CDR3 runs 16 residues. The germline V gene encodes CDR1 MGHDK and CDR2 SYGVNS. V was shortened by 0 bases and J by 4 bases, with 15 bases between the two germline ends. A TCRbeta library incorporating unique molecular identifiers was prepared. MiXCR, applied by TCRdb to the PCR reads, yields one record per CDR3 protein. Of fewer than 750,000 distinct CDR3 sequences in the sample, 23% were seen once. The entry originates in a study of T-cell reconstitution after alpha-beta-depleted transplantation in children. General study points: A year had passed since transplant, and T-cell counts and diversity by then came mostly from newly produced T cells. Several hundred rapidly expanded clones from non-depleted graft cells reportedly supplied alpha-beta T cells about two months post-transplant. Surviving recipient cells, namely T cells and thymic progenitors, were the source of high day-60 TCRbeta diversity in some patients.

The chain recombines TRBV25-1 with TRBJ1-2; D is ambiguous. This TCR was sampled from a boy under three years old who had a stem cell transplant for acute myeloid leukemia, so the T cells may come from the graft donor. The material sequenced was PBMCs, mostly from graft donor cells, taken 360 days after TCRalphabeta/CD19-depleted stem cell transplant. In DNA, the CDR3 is TGTGCCAGCAGTGAATATAGCGAGGGCCCCTCCTATGGCTACACCTTC. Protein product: CASSEYSEGPSYGYTF.